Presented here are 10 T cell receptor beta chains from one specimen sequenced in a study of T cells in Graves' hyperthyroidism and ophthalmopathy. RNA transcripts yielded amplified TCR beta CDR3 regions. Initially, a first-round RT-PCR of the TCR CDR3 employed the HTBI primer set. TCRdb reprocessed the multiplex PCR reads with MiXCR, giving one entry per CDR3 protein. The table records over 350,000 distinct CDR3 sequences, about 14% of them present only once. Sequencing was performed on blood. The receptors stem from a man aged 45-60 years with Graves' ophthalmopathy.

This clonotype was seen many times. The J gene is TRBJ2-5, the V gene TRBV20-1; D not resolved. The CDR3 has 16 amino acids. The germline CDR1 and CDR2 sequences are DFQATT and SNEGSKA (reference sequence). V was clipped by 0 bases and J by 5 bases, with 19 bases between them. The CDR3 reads CSARDARTPNRETQYF. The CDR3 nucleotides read TGCAGTGCTAGAGACGCAAGAACCCCCAATAGGGAGACCCAGTACTTC.

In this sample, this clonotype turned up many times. The DNA for the CDR3 is TGTGCCAGCAGCTTACCCACCCGGCGGGAGCAGTACTTC. This codes for CASSLPTRREQYF. The chain joins TRBV11-3 to TRBJ2-7; D is uncertain. The V and J ends lost 2 bases and 7 bases respectively, with 12 bases between them. Germline V gene data show CDR1 as SGHNT and CDR2 as YENEEA. The CDR3 totals 13 residues.

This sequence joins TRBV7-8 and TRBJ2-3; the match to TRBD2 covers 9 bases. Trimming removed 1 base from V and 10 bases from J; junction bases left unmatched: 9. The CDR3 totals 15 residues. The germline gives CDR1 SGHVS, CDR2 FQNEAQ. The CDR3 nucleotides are TGTGCCAGCAGCTTAGGCGGGAGGGCCGGGGGCGCGCAGTATTTT. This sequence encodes CASSLGGRAGGAQYF.

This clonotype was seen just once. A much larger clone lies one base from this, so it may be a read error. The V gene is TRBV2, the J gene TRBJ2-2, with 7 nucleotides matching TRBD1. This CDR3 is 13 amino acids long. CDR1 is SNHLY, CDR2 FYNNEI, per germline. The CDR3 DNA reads TGTGCCAGCAGCCAGGGGGTCACCGGGAAGCTGTTTTTT. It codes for CASSQGVTGKLFF.

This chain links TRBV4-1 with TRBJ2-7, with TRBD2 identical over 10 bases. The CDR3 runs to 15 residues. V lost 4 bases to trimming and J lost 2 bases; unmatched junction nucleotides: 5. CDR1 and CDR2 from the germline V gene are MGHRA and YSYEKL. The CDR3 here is CASSRTSGVPYEQYF. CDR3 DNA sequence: TGCGCCAGCAGCCGTACTAGCGGGGTTCCCTACGAGCAGTACTTC.

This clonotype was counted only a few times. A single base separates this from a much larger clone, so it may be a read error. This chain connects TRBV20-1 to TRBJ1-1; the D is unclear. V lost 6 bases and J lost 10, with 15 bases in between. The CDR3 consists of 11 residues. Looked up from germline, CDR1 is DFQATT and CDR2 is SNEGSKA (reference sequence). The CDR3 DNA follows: TGCAGTGCGACCCCTACGGCTGGAGCTTTCTTT. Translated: CSATPTAGAFF.

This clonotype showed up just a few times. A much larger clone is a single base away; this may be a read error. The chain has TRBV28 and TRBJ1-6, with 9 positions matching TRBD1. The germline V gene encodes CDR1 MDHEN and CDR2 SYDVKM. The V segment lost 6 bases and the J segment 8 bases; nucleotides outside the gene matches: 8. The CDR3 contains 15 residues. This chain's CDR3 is CASSTGTGRDSPLHF. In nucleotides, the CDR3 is TGTGCCAGCAGCACCGGGACAGGGCGTGATTCACCCCTCCACTTT. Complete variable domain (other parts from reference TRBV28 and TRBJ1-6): DVKVTQSSRYLVKRTGEKVFLECVQDMDHENMFWYRQDPGLGLRLIYFSYDVKMKEKGDIPEGYSVSREKKERFSLILESASTNQTSMYLCASSTGTGRDSPLHFGNGTRLTVT.

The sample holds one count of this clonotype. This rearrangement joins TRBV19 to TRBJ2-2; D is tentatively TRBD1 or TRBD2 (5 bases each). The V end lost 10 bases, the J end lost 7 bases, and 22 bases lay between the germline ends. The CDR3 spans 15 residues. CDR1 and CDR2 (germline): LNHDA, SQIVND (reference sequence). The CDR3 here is CATELVPVGGGELFF. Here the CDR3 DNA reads TGTGCCACTGAATTGGTCCCCGTTGGGGGCGGGGAGCTGTTTTTT.

CDR3 bases: TGTGCCAGCAGTGTATATGGGCAAGATACGCAGTATTTT. Translating it yields CASSVYGQDTQYF. The chain uses TRBV28 and TRBJ2-3; D is unresolved. This CDR3 spans 13 amino acids. Germline-derived CDR1 and CDR2 are MDHEN and SYDVKM. V was clipped by 5 bases and J by 5 bases, with 11 bases between them. Based on the CDR3 plus reference TRBV28 and TRBJ2-3, the full variable domain is DVKVTQSSRYLVKRTGEKVFLECVQDMDHENMFWYRQDPGLGLRLIYFSYDVKMKEKGDIPEGYSVSREKKERFSLILESASTNQTSMYLCASSVYGQDTQYFGPGTRLTVL.

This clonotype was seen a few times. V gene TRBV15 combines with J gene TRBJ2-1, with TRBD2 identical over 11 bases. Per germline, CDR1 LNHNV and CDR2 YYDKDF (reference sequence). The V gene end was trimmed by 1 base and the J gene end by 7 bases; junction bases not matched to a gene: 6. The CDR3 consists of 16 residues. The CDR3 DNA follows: TGTGCCACCAGCAGAGTAGCGGGAGGGCCGGAGAATGAGCAGTTCTTC. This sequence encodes CATSRVAGGPENEQFF.